The T cell receptor beta chain under discussion was sequenced for a study of OX40 agonist ivuxolimab in advanced cancers. Generated by immunoSEQ multiplex PCR, the TCRdb table keeps only in-frame clones and is missing some. The repertoire consists of approximately 60,000 clones, with roughly 86% occurring once and the leading ten covering under 8%. The germline CDR1 and CDR2 sequences are MNHEY and SMNVEV (reference sequence). Trimming cost V 3 bases and J 2 bases; bases outside gene matches: 6. CDR3 size: 17 residues. This clone was counted between two and nine times. This sample comprised CD4+ or CD8+ T cells sorted from blood, obtained in a trial of the OX40 agonist ivuxolimab. This chain links TRBV27 with TRBJ2-3, with 12 nucleotides matching TRBD2. The sequence was collected from an adult with an advanced solid tumor such as melanoma, head and neck, liver or kidney cancer. The CDR3 DNA reads TGTGCCAGCAGTTTCCAAAGACTAGCGGGAGTCACAGATACGCAGTATTTT. Amino acid sequence: CASSFQRLAGVTDTQYF.